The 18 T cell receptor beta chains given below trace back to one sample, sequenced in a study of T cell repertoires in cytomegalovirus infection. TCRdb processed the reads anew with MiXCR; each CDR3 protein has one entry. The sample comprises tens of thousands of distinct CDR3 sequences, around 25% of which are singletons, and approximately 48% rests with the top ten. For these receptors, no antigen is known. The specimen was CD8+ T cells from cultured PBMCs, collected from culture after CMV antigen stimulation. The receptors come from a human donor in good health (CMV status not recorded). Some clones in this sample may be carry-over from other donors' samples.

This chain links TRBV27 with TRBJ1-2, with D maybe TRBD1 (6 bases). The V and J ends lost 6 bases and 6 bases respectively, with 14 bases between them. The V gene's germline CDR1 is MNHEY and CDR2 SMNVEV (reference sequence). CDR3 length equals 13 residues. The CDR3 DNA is TGTGCCAGCAGCTCCACAGGGTATGATGGCTACACCTTC. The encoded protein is CASSSTGYDGYTF.

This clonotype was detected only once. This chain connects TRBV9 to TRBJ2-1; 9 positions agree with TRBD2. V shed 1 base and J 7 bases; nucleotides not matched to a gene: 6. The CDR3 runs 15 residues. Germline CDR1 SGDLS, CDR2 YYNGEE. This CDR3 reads CASSVSGGGGNEQFF. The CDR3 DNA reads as TGTGCCAGCAGCGTATCGGGCGGGGGGGGGAATGAGCAGTTCTTC.

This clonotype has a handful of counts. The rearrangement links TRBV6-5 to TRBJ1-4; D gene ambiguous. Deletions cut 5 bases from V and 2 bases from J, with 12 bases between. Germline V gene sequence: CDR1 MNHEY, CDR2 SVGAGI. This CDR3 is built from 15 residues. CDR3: CASSPSGSTNEKLFF. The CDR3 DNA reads TGTGCCAGCAGTCCGTCGGGGAGCACTAATGAAAAACTGTTTTTT.

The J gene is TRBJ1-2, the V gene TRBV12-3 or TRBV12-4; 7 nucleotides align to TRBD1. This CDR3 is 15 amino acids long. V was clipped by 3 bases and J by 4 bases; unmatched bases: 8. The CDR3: CASSLGGGRGYGYTF. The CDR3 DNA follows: TGTGCCAGCAGTTTGGGAGGGGGCAGAGGCTATGGCTACACCTTC.

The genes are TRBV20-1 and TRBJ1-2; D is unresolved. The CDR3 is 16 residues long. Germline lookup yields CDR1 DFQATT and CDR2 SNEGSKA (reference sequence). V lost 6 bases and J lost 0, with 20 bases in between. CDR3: CSAEHEGSGTNYGYTF. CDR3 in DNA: TGCAGTGCAGAGCATGAGGGCTCCGGCACTAACTATGGCTACACCTTC.

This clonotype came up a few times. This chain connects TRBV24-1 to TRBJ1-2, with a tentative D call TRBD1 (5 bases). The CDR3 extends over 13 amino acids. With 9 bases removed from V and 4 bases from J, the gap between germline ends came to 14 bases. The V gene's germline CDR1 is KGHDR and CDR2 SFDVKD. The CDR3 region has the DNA TGTGCCACCTCGTCTTTCGACAGCTATGGCTACACCTTC. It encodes CATSSFDSYGYTF.

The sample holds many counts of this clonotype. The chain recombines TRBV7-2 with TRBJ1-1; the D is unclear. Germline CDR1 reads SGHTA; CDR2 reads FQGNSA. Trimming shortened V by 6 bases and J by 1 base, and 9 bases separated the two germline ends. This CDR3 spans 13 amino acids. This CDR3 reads CASSPRWNTEAFF. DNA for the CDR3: TGTGCCAGCAGTCCACGGTGGAACACTGAAGCTTTCTTT.

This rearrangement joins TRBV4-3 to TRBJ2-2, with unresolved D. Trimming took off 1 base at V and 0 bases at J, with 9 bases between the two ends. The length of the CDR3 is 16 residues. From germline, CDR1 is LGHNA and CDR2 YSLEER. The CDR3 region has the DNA TGCGCCAGCAGCCAAGCTGAAGTCGCGAACACCGGGGAGCTGTTTTTT. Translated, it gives CASSQAEVANTGELFF.

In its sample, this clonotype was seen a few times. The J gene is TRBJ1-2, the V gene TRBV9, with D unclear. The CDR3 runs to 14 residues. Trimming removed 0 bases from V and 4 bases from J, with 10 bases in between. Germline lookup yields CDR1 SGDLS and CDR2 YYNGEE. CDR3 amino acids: CASSVARSGYGYTF. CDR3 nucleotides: TGTGCCAGCAGCGTAGCACGCTCTGGCTATGGCTACACCTTC.

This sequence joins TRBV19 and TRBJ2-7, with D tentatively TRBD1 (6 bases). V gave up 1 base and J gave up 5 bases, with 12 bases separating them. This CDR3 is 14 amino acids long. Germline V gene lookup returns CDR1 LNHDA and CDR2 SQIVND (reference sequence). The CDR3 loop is CASSIVVDSHEQYF. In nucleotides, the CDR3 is TGTGCCAGTAGTATAGTAGTGGACAGCCACGAGCAGTACTTC.

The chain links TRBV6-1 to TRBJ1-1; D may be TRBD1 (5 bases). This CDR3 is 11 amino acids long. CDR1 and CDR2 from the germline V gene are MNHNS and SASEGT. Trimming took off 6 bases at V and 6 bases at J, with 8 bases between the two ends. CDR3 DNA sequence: TGTGCCAGCAGGGCGACAGCTGAAGCTTTCTTT. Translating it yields CASRATAEAFF.

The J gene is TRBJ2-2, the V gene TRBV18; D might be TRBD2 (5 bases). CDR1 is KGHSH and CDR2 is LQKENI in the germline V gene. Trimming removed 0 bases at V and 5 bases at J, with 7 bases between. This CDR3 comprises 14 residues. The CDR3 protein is CASSPPRRTGELFF. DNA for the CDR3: TGTGCCAGCTCACCACCGCGGAGGACCGGGGAGCTGTTTTTT.

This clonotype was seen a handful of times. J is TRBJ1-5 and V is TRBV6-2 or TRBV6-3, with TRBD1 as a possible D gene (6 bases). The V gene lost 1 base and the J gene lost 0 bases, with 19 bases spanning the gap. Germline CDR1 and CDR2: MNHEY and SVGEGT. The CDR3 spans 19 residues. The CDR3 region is CASSYFGLHRTDSNQPQHF. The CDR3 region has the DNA TGTGCCAGCAGTTACTTCGGGCTCCATCGGACAGATAGCAATCAGCCCCAGCATTTT.

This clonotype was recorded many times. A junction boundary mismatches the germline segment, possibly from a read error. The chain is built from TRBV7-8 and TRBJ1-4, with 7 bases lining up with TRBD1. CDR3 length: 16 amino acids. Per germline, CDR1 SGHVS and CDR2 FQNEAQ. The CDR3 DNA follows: TGTGCCAGCAGCTCGCATCAGGGGGGGCCTAAAGAAAAACTGTTTTTT. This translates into CASSSHQGGPKEKLFF.

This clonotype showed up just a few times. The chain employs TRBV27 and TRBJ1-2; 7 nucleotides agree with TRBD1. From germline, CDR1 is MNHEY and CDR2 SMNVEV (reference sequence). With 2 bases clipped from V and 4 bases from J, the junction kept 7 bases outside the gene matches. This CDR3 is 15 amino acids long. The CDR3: CASSLGTETSYGYTF. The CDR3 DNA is TGTGCCAGCAGTTTAGGGACAGAGACTTCCTATGGCTACACCTTC.

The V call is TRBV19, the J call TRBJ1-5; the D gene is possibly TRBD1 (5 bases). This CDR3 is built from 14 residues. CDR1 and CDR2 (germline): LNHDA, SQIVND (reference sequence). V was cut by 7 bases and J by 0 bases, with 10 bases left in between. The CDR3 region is CASKGDHSNQPQHF. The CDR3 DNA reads TGTGCCAGTAAAGGGGACCATAGCAATCAGCCCCAGCATTTT.

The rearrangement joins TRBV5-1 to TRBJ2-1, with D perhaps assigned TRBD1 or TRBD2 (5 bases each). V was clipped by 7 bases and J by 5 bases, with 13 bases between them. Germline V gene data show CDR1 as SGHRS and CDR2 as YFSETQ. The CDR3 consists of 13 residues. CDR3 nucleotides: TGCGCCAGCGGATTCAGGGAGAACAATGAGCAGTTCTTC. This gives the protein CASGFRENNEQFF.

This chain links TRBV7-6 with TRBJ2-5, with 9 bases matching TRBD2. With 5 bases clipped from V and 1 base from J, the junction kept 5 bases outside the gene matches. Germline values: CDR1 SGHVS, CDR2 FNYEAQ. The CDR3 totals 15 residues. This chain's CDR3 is CASSRLAAPQETQYF. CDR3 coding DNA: TGTGCCAGCAGCCGACTAGCGGCACCCCAAGAGACCCAGTACTTC. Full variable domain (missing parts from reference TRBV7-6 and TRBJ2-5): GAGVSQSPRYKVTKRGQDVALRCDPISGHVSLYWYRQALGQGPEFLTYFNYEAQQDKSGLPNDRFSAERPEGSISTLTIQRTEQRDSAMYRCASSRLAAPQETQYFGPGTRLLVL.